The 18 T cell receptor beta chains below were found in one sample sequenced in a study of control samples from healthy donors and cancer patients. Assay used: immunoSEQ multiplex PCR; TCRdb lists only in-frame clones, some missing. The sample yields about 120,000 clones, approximately 90% seen once. Input material: blood. These receptors all come from a man aged 30 to 45 in good health.

The chain uses TRBV7-2 and TRBJ2-7; 10 bases fit TRBD1. CDR3 size: 15 residues. V lost 4 bases and J lost 4; bases outside the gene matches: 7. Germline V gives CDR1 SGHTA, CDR2 FQGNSA. CDR3 DNA: TGTGCCAGCAGCTCTCCCGGGACAGGGGATTACGAGCAGTACTTC. This gives the protein CASSSPGTGDYEQYF.

The chain recombines TRBV2 with TRBJ2-1; 9 nucleotides match TRBD2. CDR3 length equals 12 residues. Trimming took 7 bases from V and 16 from J; bases not matched to a gene: 11. Germline V gene sequence: CDR1 SNHLY, CDR2 FYNNEI. The CDR3 DNA is TGTGCCAGCAAAGAAGCGGGGGGTACCCTTTTCTTC. Translation: CASKEAGGTLFF.

The CDR3 sequence: CASSRTEETEAFF. CDR3 sequence (DNA): TGTGCCAGCAGCAGGACAGAGGAAACTGAAGCTTTCTTT. The V call is TRBV21-1, the J call TRBJ1-1; the table gives TRBD1 as D, unverified against the DNA. TRBV21-1 is shown as a pseudogene. The CDR3 is made up of 13 amino acids.

This sequence joins TRBV11-3 and TRBJ2-5; D ambiguous. CDR1 SGHNT and CDR2 YENEEA come from the germline V gene. CDR3 length: 14 amino acids. With 5 bases removed from V and 2 bases from J, the gap between germline ends came to 12 bases. CDR3 bases: TGTGCCAGCAGCCCCGTCGGCAGACAAGAGACCCAGTACTTC. Its translation: CASSPVGRQETQYF.

A single count supports this clone. V gene TRBV18 combines with J gene TRBJ1-1, with 11 bases lining up with TRBD1. CDR1 KGHSH and CDR2 LQKENI come from the germline V gene. The CDR3 length is 14 residues. J lost 4 bases, V lost 6 bases, and 4 bases had no gene match. CDR3 protein: CASSWDRGGTEAFF. CDR3 DNA: TGTGCCAGCTCGTGGGACAGGGGGGGCACTGAAGCTTTCTTT.

The chain links TRBV7-8 to TRBJ1-5; no clear D. V dropped 1 base and J dropped 0 bases, with 13 bases sitting between them. CDR3 size: 17 residues. Germline assignment: CDR1 SGHVS and CDR2 FQNEAQ. CDR3 in DNA: TGTGCCAGCAGCTTAGAGCCGTCGGGTTATAGCAATCAGCCCCAGCATTTT. It codes for CASSLEPSGYSNQPQHF. Drawing the rest from reference TRBV7-8 and TRBJ1-5, the complete variable domain is GAGVSQSPRYKVAKRGQDVALRCDPISGHVSLFWYQQALGQGPEFLTYFQNEAQLDKSGLPSDRFFAERPEGSVSTLKIQRTQQEDSAVYLCASSLEPSGYSNQPQHFGDGTRLSIL.

This clone was found a few times. The V call is TRBV2, the J call TRBJ2-5, with 7 bases that match TRBD1. In germline, CDR1 is SNHLY, CDR2 FYNNEI. V was clipped by 10 bases and J by 2 bases; unmatched bases: 10. This CDR3 is 14 amino acids long. CDR3 sequence reads: CATGRQGLQETQYF. CDR3 DNA: TGTGCCACGGGGAGACAGGGATTACAAGAGACCCAGTACTTC.

This chain connects TRBV28 to TRBJ2-1, with 12 bases aligning to TRBD2. Germline values: CDR1 MDHEN, CDR2 SYDVKM. V was pared by 6 bases and J by 4 bases, with 13 bases of the junction left unmatched. The CDR3 runs to 18 residues. The CDR3 sequence is CASRPDTSGGRWYNEQFF. In DNA form, the CDR3 reads TGTGCCAGCAGGCCAGACACTAGCGGGGGGCGTTGGTACAATGAGCAGTTCTTC.

V gene TRBV13 combines with J gene TRBJ2-3; 9 nucleotides line up with TRBD2. Trimming removed 5 bases from V and 2 bases from J; junction bases left unmatched: 5. This CDR3 is 15 amino acids long. From germline, CDR1 is PRHDT and CDR2 FYEKMQ (reference sequence). This chain's CDR3 is CASSGRLAVTDTQYF. The CDR3 DNA follows: TGTGCCAGCAGCGGGCGACTAGCGGTCACAGATACGCAGTATTTT.

This clone was found a few times. The chain uses TRBV6-6 and TRBJ1-5; a weak D match, TRBD1 (6 bases). Trimming pared 6 bases from V and 4 bases from J, leaving 16 bases between. The CDR3 spans 15 residues. In germline, CDR1 is MNHNY, CDR2 SVGAGI (reference sequence). The CDR3 region is CASRSQQGTNQPQHF. For the CDR3, the DNA is TGTGCCAGCAGATCCCAACAGGGCACAAATCAGCCCCAGCATTTT.

This clone has just one count. The chain uses TRBV5-1 and TRBJ2-1, with D unresolved. There are 15 residues in the CDR3. Germline CDR1 and CDR2: SGHRS and YFSETQ. The V gene lost 2 bases and the J gene lost 9 bases, with 18 bases spanning the gap. The CDR3 DNA reads TGCGCCAGCAGCTTAAGCCCCCTTCTACAAGGTGAGCAGTTCTTC. Protein sequence: CASSLSPLLQGEQFF.

By sample fraction, this clone is medium-sized. The chain carries TRBV7-3 and TRBJ1-2; weak D call: TRBD1 (6 bases). V was trimmed by 5 bases and J by 6 bases, leaving 13 bases between them. The CDR3 has 13 amino acids. CDR1 is SGHTA and CDR2 is FQGTGA in the germline V gene. The CDR3 sequence: CASSIQTGHGYTF. In nucleotides, the CDR3 is TGTGCCAGCAGCATCCAGACAGGTCATGGCTACACCTTC.

V gene TRBV6-5 combines with J gene TRBJ1-1; D unresolved. The germline V gene encodes CDR1 MNHEY and CDR2 SVGAGI. The CDR3 spans 14 residues. The V end was cut by 5 bases, the J end by 3 bases, with 13 bases between. In DNA form, the CDR3 reads TGTGCCAGCAGTCCTCGTTACCTAGACACTGAAGCTTTCTTT. Translated, it gives CASSPRYLDTEAFF.

The chain uses TRBV28 and TRBJ1-2; a weak D match, TRBD1 (5 bases). CDR1 and CDR2 (germline): MDHEN, SYDVKM. V shed 7 bases and J shed 12 bases, with 18 bases lying between them. CDR3 length equals 12 residues. The CDR3 DNA reads as TGTGCCAGCACAAGTGTGACAGACGGCCACACCTTC. It yields the protein CASTSVTDGHTF.

This chain joins TRBV7-7 and TRBJ2-1; D not resolved. Looked up from germline, CDR1 is SSHAT and CDR2 is FNYEAQ (reference sequence). This CDR3 spans 15 amino acids. V lost 0 bases and J lost 1, with 7 bases in between. CDR3 DNA: TGTGCCAGCAGCTTAGCGATAGCTTCCTACAATGAGCAGTTCTTC. Amino acid sequence: CASSLAIASYNEQFF.

The chain employs TRBV6-5 and TRBJ2-3; 8 bases agree with TRBD1. The V gene's germline CDR1 is MNHEY and CDR2 SVGAGI. This CDR3 is built from 13 residues. J lost 2 bases, V lost 10 bases, and 5 bases had no gene match. CDR3 sequence (DNA): TGTGCCACCGACAGGGGCCCCACAGATACGCAGTATTTT. As protein: CATDRGPTDTQYF.

V usage is TRBV7-6 and J usage is TRBJ2-2; D unresolved. V shed 6 bases and J shed 1 base, with 15 bases lying between them. The CDR3 consists of 16 residues. CDR1 and CDR2 (germline): SGHVS, FNYEAQ. CDR3 DNA: TGTGCCAGCAGTTCACTGGCGAACCTGAACACCGGGGAGCTGTTTTTT. It specifies CASSSLANLNTGELFF.

The V and J genes are TRBV29-1 and TRBJ1-1; D is undetermined. The germline CDR1 and CDR2 sequences are SQVTM and ANQGSEA. The CDR3 loop spans 12 amino acids. Trimming took off 4 bases at V and 3 bases at J, with 9 bases between the two ends. CDR3 nucleotides: TGCAGCGTTGCAAGGAAGGACACTGAAGCTTTCTTT. Its protein product is CSVARKDTEAFF.